These T cell receptor beta chains were read from a single sample in a study of CD8 T cells in ankylosing spondylitis. TCRdb reprocessed the 5' RACE reads via MiXCR and lists one record per CDR3 protein. The data hold about 210,000 distinct CDR3 sequences, with around 8% observed a single time. The specimen was blood, either unsorted or a sorted T cell fraction (not recorded which). The receptors were gathered from a female donor with ankylosing spondylitis or in good health (not recorded which). CDR3s include the opening cysteine and the closing phenylalanine or tryptophan.

v_gene	len	j_gene	CDR3aa
TRBV12-5	14	TRBJ1-1	CASGSGTGFTEAFF
TRBV10-1	11	TRBJ2-1	CASGRHNEQFF
TRBV15	13	TRBJ2-2	CATSRTSTGELFF
TRBV4-2	16	TRBJ2-6	CASSQAGHDLTNVLTF
TRBV5-1	15	TRBJ2-2	CASSLAGHNTGELFF
TRBV30	10	TRBJ2-2	CAWSGGGLFF
TRBV28	20	TRBJ2-3	CASSLGGLAGEYPIRKTQYF
TRBV27	14	TRBJ2-7	CASSLTPSQAEQYF
TRBV25-1	16	TRBJ2-1	CASSESAGGTYNEQFF
TRBV20-1	12	TRBJ1-3	CSASLDGNTIYF
TRBV20-1	17	TRBJ2-3	CSARDWGAGLGPDTQYF
TRBV28	15	TRBJ2-1	CASSLRVAPYNEQFF
TRBV20-1	13	TRBJ2-2	CSARFGNTGELFF
TRBV20-1	13	TRBJ2-7	CSAGLAGSYEQYF
TRBV11-3	13	TRBJ2-1	CASSFFQGAEQFF
TRBV4-3	16	TRBJ2-7	CASSQDQSGKAYEQYF
TRBV15	19	TRBJ2-1	CGVLGIVGTSGSFYNEQFF
TRBV6-1	19	TRBJ2-1	CASSPGLAGGPLSYNEQFF
TRBV11-3	15	TRBJ2-3	CVSSYSPGLADTQYF
TRBV5-1	15	TRBJ2-3	CASSLGRRGADTQYF
TRBV7-9	16	TRBJ1-1	CASSSPRGLRYTEAFF
TRBV6-2/TRBV6-3	15	TRBJ1-1	CASIRDRGGNTEAFF
TRBV20-1	13	TRBJ1-4	CSAIFTANEKLFF
TRBV20-1	14	TRBJ2-1	CSASPRGAYNEQFF
TRBV7-2	16	TRBJ2-1	CASSIPRHTSYNEQFF
TRBV10-3	15	TRBJ1-4	CAISESTSFNEKLFF